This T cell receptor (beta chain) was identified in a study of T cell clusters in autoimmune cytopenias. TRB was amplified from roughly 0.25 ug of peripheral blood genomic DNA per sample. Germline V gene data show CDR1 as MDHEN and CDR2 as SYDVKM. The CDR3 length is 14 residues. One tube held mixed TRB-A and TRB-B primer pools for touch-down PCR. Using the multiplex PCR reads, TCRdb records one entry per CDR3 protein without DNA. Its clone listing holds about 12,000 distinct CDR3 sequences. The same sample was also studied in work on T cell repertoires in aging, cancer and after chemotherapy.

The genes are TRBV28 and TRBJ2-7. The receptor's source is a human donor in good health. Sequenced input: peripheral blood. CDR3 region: CASSIDPRAHEQYF.